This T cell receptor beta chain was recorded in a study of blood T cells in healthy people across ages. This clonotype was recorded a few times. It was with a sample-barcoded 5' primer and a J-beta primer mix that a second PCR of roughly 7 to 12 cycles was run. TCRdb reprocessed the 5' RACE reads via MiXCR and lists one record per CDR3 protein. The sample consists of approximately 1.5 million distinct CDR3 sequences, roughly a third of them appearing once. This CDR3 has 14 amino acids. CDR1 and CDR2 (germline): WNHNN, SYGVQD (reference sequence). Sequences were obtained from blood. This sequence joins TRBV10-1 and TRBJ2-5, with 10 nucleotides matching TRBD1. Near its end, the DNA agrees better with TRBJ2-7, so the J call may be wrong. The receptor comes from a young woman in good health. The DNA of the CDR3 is TGCGCCAGCAGTAGACAGGGGGCGGTCGACGAGCAGTACTTC. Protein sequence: CASSRQGAVDEQYF.